A selection of T cell receptor beta chains follows, all from one sample in a study of blood T cell repertoires in COVID-19. Sequencing was performed with immunoSEQ multiplex PCR; in TCRdb, only in-frame clones are kept and a portion is missing. The sample includes about 180,000 clones, 89% of them seen just once. The sequenced material came from peripheral blood. Receptor source: a man between 18 and 35 years old who had recovered from COVID-19. CDR3s include the opening cysteine and the closing phenylalanine or tryptophan. The D gene is left open where the match is weak. The size entry is marked missing in some rows and otherwise reads once, few, many or a size class.

.	TRBV7-8	TRBJ1-1	.	CASSLVRERAPAEAFF	TGTGCCAGCAGCTTAGTCAGGGAGCGGGCCCCTGCTGAAGCTTTCTTT
.	TRBV2	TRBJ1-3	.	CASKEFTRRVYLGGNTIYF	TGTGCCAGCAAAGAATTCACTCGCAGGGTTTACTTAGGTGGAAACACCATATATTTT
once	TRBV5-5	TRBJ2-7	TRBD1	CASSWGQYSYEQYF	TGTGCCAGCAGCTGGGGACAGTATTCTTACGAGCAGTACTTC
.	TRBV11-2	TRBJ2-3	TRBD1	CASRFRPGTGVPDTQYF	TGTGCCAGCAGGTTCAGACCCGGGACAGGGGTTCCAGATACGCAGTATTTT
.	TRBV5-6	TRBJ2-7	.	CASSRDFTTYEQYF	TGTGCCAGCAGCCGGGACTTTACCACCTACGAGCAGTACTTC
.	TRBV19	TRBJ1-1	.	CATVTGSNLLNTEAFF	TGTGCCACCGTGACAGGCTCAAATCTATTGAACACTGAAGCTTTCTTT
once	TRBV28	TRBJ1-2	.	CASSPPTFSYGYTF	TGTGCCAGCAGTCCTCCCACTTTTTCCTATGGCTACACCTTC
.	TRBV5-1	TRBJ1-3	.	CASSLDGRPSSGNTIYF	TGCGCCAGCAGCTTGGACGGGAGACCGAGCTCTGGAAACACCATATATTTT
.	TRBV10-1	TRBJ2-3	TRBD2	CASSPGQGTSGRQDTQYF	TGCGCCAGCAGCCCGGGACAGGGTACTAGCGGGAGGCAGGATACGCAGTATTTT
.	TRBV24-1	TRBJ2-1	.	CATKDSGYNEQFF	TGTGCCACCAAGGACAGCGGCTACAATGAGCAGTTCTTC
.	TRBV7-8	TRBJ2-1	.	CASSPVGGNEQFF	TGTGCCAGCAGCCCTGTTGGAGGCAATGAGCAGTTCTTC
.	TRBV5-1	TRBJ1-3	.	CASSLKSGSSGNTIYF	TGCGCCAGCAGCTTGAAGTCCGGTTCCTCTGGAAACACCATATATTTT
.	TRBV7-9	TRBJ2-1	.	CASSLREAGRRDEQFF	TGTGCCAGCAGCTTAAGGGAAGCGGGTCGGCGGGATGAGCAGTTCTTC
.	TRBV24-1	TRBJ2-7	.	CATSDPFYEQYF	TGTGCCACCAGTGATCCATTCTACGAGCAGTACTTC
.	TRBV2	TRBJ2-1	TRBD2	CASLLAAGGPIEQFF	TGTGCCAGTTTACTAGCGGCGGGAGGGCCTATTGAGCAGTTCTTC
many	TRBV9	TRBJ1-6	.	CASSVVEGGGSPLHF	TGTGCCAGCAGCGTAGTCGAGGGAGGTGGATCACCCCTCCACTTT
.	TRBV11-2	TRBJ1-1	.	CASRKGVGSNTEAFF	TGTGCCAGCAGGAAAGGGGTTGGGTCGAACACTGAAGCTTTCTTT
.	TRBV11-2	TRBJ2-1	.	CASSLAGGTVYNEQFF	TGTGCCAGCAGCTTAGCGGGCGGGACCGTTTACAATGAGCAGTTCTTC
.	TRBV7-3	TRBJ2-7	.	CASSYTFWGGTYEQYF	TGTGCCAGCAGCTACACCTTCTGGGGGGGCACCTACGAGCAGTACTTC
few	TRBV21-1	TRBJ2-1	.	CASSNIVRGESNNEQFF	TGTGCCAGCAGCAACATTGTTCGCGGGGAGTCGAACAATGAGCAGTTCTTC
.	TRBV24-1	TRBJ2-5	.	CATSDPARGETQYF	TGTGCCACCAGTGATCCCGCCAGAGGGGAGACCCAGTACTTC
.	TRBV28	TRBJ1-2	TRBD1	CASTNPTGENYGYTF	TGTGCCAGCACCAACCCAACAGGGGAGAACTATGGCTACACCTTC
once	TRBV19	TRBJ2-7	.	CASTKGPGYEQYF	TGTGCCAGTACTAAGGGGCCGGGCTACGAGCAGTACTTC
.	TRBV5-1	TRBJ2-7	.	CASSFAGLSYEQYF	TGCGCCAGCAGCTTCGCGGGACTCTCCTACGAGCAGTACTTC
.	TRBV19	TRBJ1-2	.	CASSGGHPSDYGYTF	TGTGCCAGTAGTGGGGGACACCCGTCTGACTATGGCTACACCTTC